The rows below give T cell receptor beta chains drawn from one sample of a study of lymphopenia after photon versus proton radiotherapy. The repertoire was sequenced with immunoSEQ multiplex PCR; TCRdb's copy has only in-frame clones and lacks some. The table lists approximately 24,000 clones, about four fifths of them singletons. The source material was peripheral blood, sampled from a patient treated with photon-based radiotherapy. Every receptor here comes from a man in his forties with gastric cancer. The CDR3 runs from the conserved cysteine through the conserved F or W. D genes are given only for firm matches. A row's size may be missing; if present it is once, few, many or a size class.

j_call	v_call	cdr3_length	clone_size	d_call	cdr3_aa	cdr3_nt
TRBJ1-2	TRBV5-7	12	once	.	CAGEGFHHGYTF	TGTGCCGGCGAGGGCTTCCACCATGGCTACACCTTC
TRBJ1-5	TRBV9	16	.	TRBD1	CASSNTDRVGNQPQHF	TGTGCCAGCAGCAATACCGACAGGGTCGGAAATCAGCCCCAGCATTTT
TRBJ1-1	TRBV5-4	14	.	.	CASSLGQPNTEAFF	TGTGCCAGCAGCTTGGGACAGCCGAACACTGAAGCTTTCTTT
TRBJ2-7	TRBV9	13	.	.	CASSLGVTYEQYF	TGTGCCAGCAGCCTCGGCGTCACCTACGAGCAGTACTTC
TRBJ1-6	TRBV6-9	15	.	TRBD1	CASSYFGTGNSPLHF	TGTGCCAGCAGTTACTTCGGGACAGGGAATTCACCCCTCCACTTT
TRBJ2-3	TRBV6-5	13	.	TRBD1	CASGRQGTDTQYF	TGTGCCAGCGGCAGACAGGGGACAGATACGCAGTATTTT
TRBJ1-1	TRBV7-9	15	few	.	CASSLDRILNTEAFF	TGTGCCAGCAGCTTAGACAGGATCTTGAACACTGAAGCTTTCTTT
TRBJ2-7	TRBV13	16	.	.	CASSSQLQGNYHEQYF	TGTGCCAGCAGCTCCCAGCTCCAGGGAAATTACCACGAGCAGTACTTC
TRBJ1-1	TRBV9	17	.	.	CASSPPLGAVKNTEAFF	TGTGCCAGCAGCCCCCCCCTAGGGGCCGTAAAGAACACTGAAGCTTTCTTT
TRBJ2-1	TRBV4-1	16	.	.	CASSQDLRGTRNEQFF	TGCGCCAGCAGCCAAGATCTCAGGGGCACGAGGAATGAGCAGTTCTTC
TRBJ2-1	TRBV27	13	.	.	CASSDSAYNEQFF	TGTGCCAGCAGCGACTCCGCATACAATGAGCAGTTCTTC
TRBJ2-2	TRBV28	15	.	.	CASSLVAADTGELFF	TGTGCCAGCAGTTTAGTGGCTGCGGACACCGGGGAGCTGTTTTTT
TRBJ2-6	TRBV4-2	17	.	.	CASSPQRRGSGANVLTF	TGTGCCAGCAGCCCCCAACGTCGCGGATCCGGGGCCAACGTCCTGACTTTC
TRBJ2-3	TRBV6-1	15	.	TRBD1	CASSEGSGGQDTQYF	TGTGCCAGCAGTGAAGGGTCAGGGGGCCAAGATACGCAGTATTTT
TRBJ2-1	TRBV30	12	.	.	CAWSRTENEQFF	TGTGCCTGGAGCCGGACAGAGAATGAGCAGTTCTTC
TRBJ1-3	TRBV19	13	.	.	CARRRAERNTIYF	TGTGCCCGCCGAAGGGCGGAGCGGAACACCATATATTTT
TRBJ1-1	TRBV25-1	13	.	.	CASRDDMNTEAFF	TGTGCCAGCAGGGACGACATGAACACTGAAGCTTTCTTT
TRBJ1-4	TRBV4-1	17	.	TRBD1	CASSQARGREMSEKLFF	TGCGCCAGCAGCCAAGCGAGGGGGCGCGAGATGAGTGAAAAACTGTTTTTT
TRBJ1-4	TRBV7-4	12	.	.	CASMAGNEKLFF	TGTGCCAGCATGGCGGGGAATGAAAAACTGTTTTTT
TRBJ2-5	TRBV25-1	13	.	.	CASSDSPVETQYF	TGTGCCAGCAGTGACAGCCCGGTGGAGACCCAGTACTTC
TRBJ1-2	TRBV27	15	.	TRBD1	CASSLFQGASNGYTF	TGTGCCAGCAGTTTATTCCAGGGGGCTTCAAATGGCTACACCTTC
TRBJ2-7	TRBV7-8	13	medium-sized	.	CASSLVAAYEQYF	TGTGCCAGCAGCTTAGTGGCCGCCTACGAGCAGTACTTC
TRBJ1-1	TRBV19	17	.	.	CASSINPLGGLNTEAFF	TGTGCCAGTAGTATAAACCCCTTGGGGGGACTGAACACTGAAGCTTTCTTT
TRBJ1-2	TRBV2	15	.	TRBD1	CASSDYLDRVGGYTF	TGTGCCAGCAGTGACTATCTGGACAGGGTAGGGGGCTACACCTTC
TRBJ2-7	TRBV11-3	13	.	.	CASSLGGSYEQYF	TGTGCCAGCAGCTTAGGGGGCTCCTACGAGCAGTACTTC
TRBJ1-5	TRBV18	15	.	TRBD1	CASSPPGQGGQPQHF	TGTGCCAGCTCACCACCGGGACAGGGAGGTCAGCCCCAGCATTTT